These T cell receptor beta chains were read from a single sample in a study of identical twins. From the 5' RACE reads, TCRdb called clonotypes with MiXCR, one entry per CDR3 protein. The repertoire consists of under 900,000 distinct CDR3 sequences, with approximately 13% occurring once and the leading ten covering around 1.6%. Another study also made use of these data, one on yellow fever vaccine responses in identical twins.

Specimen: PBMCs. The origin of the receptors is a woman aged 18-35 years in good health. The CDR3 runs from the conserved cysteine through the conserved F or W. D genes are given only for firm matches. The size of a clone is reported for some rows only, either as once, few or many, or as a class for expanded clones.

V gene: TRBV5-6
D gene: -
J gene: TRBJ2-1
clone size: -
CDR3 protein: CASSLELGPNNEQFF
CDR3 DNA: TGTGCCAGCAGCTTGGAACTAGGACCGAACAATGAGCAGTTCTTC

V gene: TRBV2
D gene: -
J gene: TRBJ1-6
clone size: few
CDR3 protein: CASSAETVNSPLHF
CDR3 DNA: TGTGCCAGCAGTGCCGAGACAGTGAATTCACCCCTCCACTTT

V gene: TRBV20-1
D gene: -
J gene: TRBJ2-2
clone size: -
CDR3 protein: CSASLAPGTGELFF
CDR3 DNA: TGCAGTGCTAGTTTGGCCCCGGGCACCGGGGAGTTGTTTTTT

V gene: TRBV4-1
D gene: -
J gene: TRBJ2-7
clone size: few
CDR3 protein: CASSFRDSRIPGRDEQYF
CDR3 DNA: TGCGCCAGCAGCTTCCGGGACAGCCGAATCCCCGGGAGAGACGAGCAGTACTTC

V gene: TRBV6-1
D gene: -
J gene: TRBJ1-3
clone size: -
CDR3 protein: CASSESGGSRNTIYF
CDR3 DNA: TGTGCCAGCAGTGAATCTGGGGGATCGAGAAACACCATATATTTT

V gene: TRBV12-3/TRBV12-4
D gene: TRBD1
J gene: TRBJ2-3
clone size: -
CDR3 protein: CASSLVTGANTDTQYF
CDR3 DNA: TGTGCCAGCAGTTTAGTGACAGGGGCTAACACAGATACGCAGTATTTT

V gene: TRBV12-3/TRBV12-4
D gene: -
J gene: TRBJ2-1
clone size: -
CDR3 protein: CASSRGDPPQFF
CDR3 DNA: TGTGCCAGCAGTAGGGGGGACCCTCCGCAGTTCTTC

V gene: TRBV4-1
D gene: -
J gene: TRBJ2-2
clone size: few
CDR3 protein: CASNPGAANTGELFF
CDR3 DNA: TGCGCCAGCAATCCCGGGGCAGCGAACACCGGGGAGCTGTTTTTT

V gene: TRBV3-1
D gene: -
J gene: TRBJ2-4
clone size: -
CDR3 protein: CASSQVLSGDKNIQYF
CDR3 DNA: TGTGCCAGCAGCCAAGTCCTATCGGGGGACAAAAACATTCAGTACTTC

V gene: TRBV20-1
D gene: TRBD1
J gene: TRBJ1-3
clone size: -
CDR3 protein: CSVTGQEGNTIYF
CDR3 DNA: TGCAGTGTTACGGGACAGGAGGGAAACACCATATATTTT

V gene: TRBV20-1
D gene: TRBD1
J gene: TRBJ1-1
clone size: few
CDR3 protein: CSATLGTDNTEAFF
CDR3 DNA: TGCAGTGCTACCCTCGGGACAGACAACACTGAAGCTTTCTTT

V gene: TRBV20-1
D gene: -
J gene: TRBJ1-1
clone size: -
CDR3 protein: CSARDRSGGTEAFF
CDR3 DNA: TGCAGTGCTAGAGATAGGTCGGGGGGAACTGAAGCTTTCTTT

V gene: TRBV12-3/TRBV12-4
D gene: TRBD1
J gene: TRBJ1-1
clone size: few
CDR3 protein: CASSLTIRDSEAFF
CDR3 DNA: TGTGCCAGCAGTTTAACAATCCGGGACAGTGAAGCTTTCTTT

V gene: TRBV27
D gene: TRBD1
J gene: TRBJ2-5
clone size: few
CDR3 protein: CASSQEKGTGAETQYF
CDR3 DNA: TGTGCCAGCAGTCAGGAGAAAGGGACAGGGGCGGAGACCCAGTACTTC

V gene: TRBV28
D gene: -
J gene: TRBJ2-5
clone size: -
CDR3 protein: CASSSGAALQETQYF
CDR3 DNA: TGTGCCAGCAGTTCCGGGGCCGCCCTCCAAGAGACCCAGTACTTC

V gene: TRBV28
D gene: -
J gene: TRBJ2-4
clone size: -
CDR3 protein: CASSHFRVSLAKNIQYF
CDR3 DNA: TGTGCCAGCAGTCATTTCAGGGTCTCCTTAGCCAAAAACATTCAGTACTTC